This is a list of T cell receptor beta chains from one sample in a study of CDR3 diversity in severe acne. From the PCR reads, TCRdb called clonotypes with MiXCR, one entry per CDR3 protein. The sample carries over 70,000 distinct CDR3 sequences, 51% recorded once. The sequenced sample was blood. The receptor source for this set is a male donor in good health, without acne. The CDR3 runs from the conserved cysteine through the conserved F or W. The order of the fields is V gene, J gene, CDR3 protein.

v_call: TRBV2
j_call: TRBJ2-2
cdr3_aa: CASGLNTGELFF

v_call: TRBV7-2
j_call: TRBJ2-3
cdr3_aa: CASSFRLAGAVDTQYF

v_call: TRBV24-1
j_call: TRBJ1-1
cdr3_aa: CASSVKANTEAFF

v_call: TRBV11-2
j_call: TRBJ2-7
cdr3_aa: CASRATPLRQGYEQYF

v_call: TRBV29-1
j_call: TRBJ2-1
cdr3_aa: CSARDSKSYEQFF

v_call: TRBV7-8
j_call: TRBJ2-5
cdr3_aa: CVSSPPEDETQYF

v_call: TRBV5-1
j_call: TRBJ2-7
cdr3_aa: CASSYGTNAYEQYF

v_call: TRBV20-1
j_call: TRBJ2-1
cdr3_aa: CSASGTSGGSSYNEQFF

v_call: TRBV6-5
j_call: TRBJ1-1
cdr3_aa: CASKRDRGTEAFF

v_call: TRBV7-9
j_call: TRBJ1-6
cdr3_aa: CASSPGESPLHF

v_call: TRBV5-1
j_call: TRBJ2-3
cdr3_aa: CASSLEQGARSTDTQYF

v_call: TRBV28
j_call: TRBJ2-6
cdr3_aa: CASSFYRRLSGANVLTF

v_call: TRBV7-8
j_call: TRBJ1-1
cdr3_aa: CASSSNTGGTEAFF

v_call: TRBV20-1
j_call: TRBJ1-3
cdr3_aa: CSAPRQGGPNSGNTIYF

v_call: TRBV7-2
j_call: TRBJ2-7
cdr3_aa: CASSLGVLEQYF

v_call: TRBV10-1
j_call: TRBJ1-1
cdr3_aa: CASSGTLNTEAFF

v_call: TRBV6-1
j_call: TRBJ1-3
cdr3_aa: CASSESGTRRNTIYF

v_call: TRBV20-1
j_call: TRBJ1-1
cdr3_aa: CSARAGQVNTEAFF

v_call: TRBV29-1
j_call: TRBJ1-1
cdr3_aa: CSVQDRPNTEAFF

v_call: TRBV15
j_call: TRBJ1-2
cdr3_aa: CATSGQGAGGYTF

v_call: TRBV25-1
j_call: TRBJ1-1
cdr3_aa: CASSVSKNTEAFF

v_call: TRBV7-9
j_call: TRBJ1-1
cdr3_aa: CASSHDGTEAFF

v_call: TRBV7-8
j_call: TRBJ1-2
cdr3_aa: CASSLVGVSNYGYTF

v_call: TRBV4-1
j_call: TRBJ1-5
cdr3_aa: CASSQVGGDSNQPQHF

v_call: TRBV5-5
j_call: TRBJ2-7
cdr3_aa: CASSLSGTVQFHSYEQYF

v_call: TRBV6-5
j_call: TRBJ1-4
cdr3_aa: CASSYGGRPNEKLFF

v_call: TRBV12-3/TRBV12-4
j_call: TRBJ2-5
cdr3_aa: CASSFLSAGGGETQYF

v_call: TRBV7-9
j_call: TRBJ2-7
cdr3_aa: CASTTRQGTEQYF

v_call: TRBV20-1
j_call: TRBJ2-5
cdr3_aa: CSAREESGKETQYF

v_call: TRBV9
j_call: TRBJ1-1
cdr3_aa: CASGTGLGTEAFF

v_call: TRBV9
j_call: TRBJ1-1
cdr3_aa: CASSITANTEAFF

v_call: TRBV3-1
j_call: TRBJ2-1
cdr3_aa: CASSQVWASGRRYNEQFF

v_call: TRBV19
j_call: TRBJ1-6
cdr3_aa: CASTWDRGNSPLHF

v_call: TRBV11-3
j_call: TRBJ2-2
cdr3_aa: CASSLSGTNTGELFF

v_call: TRBV24-1
j_call: TRBJ2-7
cdr3_aa: CATSDSTELGYEQYF

v_call: TRBV10-3
j_call: TRBJ2-7
cdr3_aa: CAALGGYSYEQYF

v_call: TRBV29-1
j_call: TRBJ1-3
cdr3_aa: CSVGLTAGNTIYF

v_call: TRBV2
j_call: TRBJ1-1
cdr3_aa: CASQGGLGGGEAFF

v_call: TRBV13
j_call: TRBJ2-1
cdr3_aa: CASSSRTSGGAFYEQFF

v_call: TRBV5-5
j_call: TRBJ2-5
cdr3_aa: CASSLVSGRGIETQYF

v_call: TRBV10-1
j_call: TRBJ2-5
cdr3_aa: CASSAWRQGRWQETQYF

v_call: TRBV20-1
j_call: TRBJ2-1
cdr3_aa: CSATLGGAKWERENEQFF

v_call: TRBV24-1
j_call: TRBJ1-2
cdr3_aa: CATSDFIWGNGYGYTF

v_call: TRBV19
j_call: TRBJ2-3
cdr3_aa: CASPIGGSTDTQYF

v_call: TRBV7-9
j_call: TRBJ2-1
cdr3_aa: CASSLQGLQQFF

v_call: TRBV25-1
j_call: TRBJ1-2
cdr3_aa: CASSEPGQGAEGYTF

v_call: TRBV5-1
j_call: TRBJ2-7
cdr3_aa: CASSLTGHEQYF

v_call: TRBV19
j_call: TRBJ1-1
cdr3_aa: CASNANNREWNTEAFF

v_call: TRBV20-1
j_call: TRBJ2-7
cdr3_aa: CSARDPGLAVATYEQYF

v_call: TRBV29-1
j_call: TRBJ1-1
cdr3_aa: CSAVAGMNTEAFF

v_call: TRBV9
j_call: TRBJ2-2
cdr3_aa: CASSDGLFTPTGELFF

v_call: TRBV29-1
j_call: TRBJ2-5
cdr3_aa: CSDGGRRAETQYF

v_call: TRBV12-3/TRBV12-4
j_call: TRBJ1-3
cdr3_aa: CASSRLIGTPSGNTIYF